Each of the 24 T cell receptor beta chains below was sequenced from the same sample in a study of spatial heterogeneity in lung cancer. As for time point: sample taken at primary tumor resection. Regarding the study as a whole: In tumors, expanded intratumoral alpha and beta TCR counts tracked mutation counts.

Which antigens these TCRs recognize remains unknown. From the 5' RACE reads, TCRdb called clonotypes with MiXCR, one entry per CDR3 protein. Counted here are 9,200 or so distinct CDR3 sequences, around 5.1% occurring once; the ten biggest clones make up 13% to 15%. Sequenced material: lung tumor tissue, taken at surgery. Receptor source: a female donor with early-stage non-small cell lung cancer.

This clonotype appeared a few times. Just one base apart from a much larger clone, this may be a read error. The chain recombines TRBV14 with TRBJ2-7, with a possible D match to TRBD1 (5 bases). Germline CDR1 is SGHDN and CDR2 is FVKESK. The CDR3 contains 12 residues. The V gene lost 0 bases and the J gene lost 12 bases, with 12 bases spanning the gap. For the CDR3, the DNA is TGTGCCAGCAGCCAAGATAGGGGTTCGATGTACTTC. It codes for CASSQDRGSMYF.

Ten or more counts support this clonotype. The rearrangement uses TRBV6-6 and TRBJ2-1; 10 bases fit TRBD2. Germline V gene sequence: CDR1 MNHNY, CDR2 SVGAGI (reference sequence). The CDR3 runs 15 residues. V shed 6 bases and J 7 bases; nucleotides not matched to a gene: 9. The CDR3, as DNA: TGTGCCAGCAGCAGTAGCGGGAGGAAGGGGAATGAGCAGTTCTTC. This sequence encodes CASSSSGRKGNEQFF.

This clonotype was seen repeatedly, ten times or more. The chain joins TRBV3-1 to TRBJ1-2, with TRBD1 identical over 7 bases. The CDR3 contains 13 residues. Germline values: CDR1 LGHDT, CDR2 YNNKEL (reference sequence). V trimming: 0 bases; J trimming: 5 bases; junction bases outside the gene matches: 0. The CDR3 DNA sequence: TGTGCCAGCAGCCAAGACAGGGGGTATGGCTACACCTTC. Its translation is CASSQDRGYGYTF.

This clonotype was picked up many times. This chain uses TRBV20-1 with TRBJ1-5; 7 bases are a match to TRBD1. With 6 bases clipped from V and 0 bases from J, the junction kept 8 bases outside the gene matches. Germline V CDR1 and CDR2: DFQATT, SNEGSKA (reference sequence). The CDR3 sequence is 15 residues long. This CDR3 reads CSAGTAVYSNQPQHF. CDR3 sequence (DNA): TGCAGTGCCGGGACAGCAGTTTATAGCAATCAGCCCCAGCATTTT.

This clonotype was observed many times. The chain uses TRBV18 and TRBJ2-7; D unclear. V lost 5 bases, J lost 6 bases, and 14 bases lay in between. This CDR3 spans 13 amino acids. Germline V gene lookup returns CDR1 KGHSH and CDR2 LQKENI. CDR3 sequence reads: CASSTGPGSEQYF. The CDR3 region has the DNA TGTGCCAGCTCAACCGGGCCCGGCAGCGAGCAGTACTTC.

This clonotype was observed at least ten times. This chain joins TRBV7-2 and TRBJ2-7; TRBD2 aligns across 12 bases. The germline CDR1 and CDR2 sequences are SGHTA and FQGNSA. The CDR3 is 17 amino acids. V lost 5 bases to trimming and J lost 6 bases; unmatched junction nucleotides: 14. This CDR3 is CASSDSVGLAGGVEQYF. In DNA form, the CDR3 reads TGTGCCAGCAGCGACTCAGTCGGGCTAGCGGGAGGGGTCGAGCAGTACTTC. Complete variable domain (other parts from reference TRBV7-2 and TRBJ2-7): GAGVSQSPSNKVTEKGKDVELRCDPISGHTALYWYRQSLGQGLEFLIYFQGNSAPDKSGLPSDRFSAERTGGSVSTLTIQRTQQEDSAVYLCASSDSVGLAGGVEQYFGPGTRLTVT.

This clonotype has ten or more counts. The genes are TRBV10-3 and TRBJ2-7; 14 nucleotides agree with TRBD2. The length of the CDR3 is 15 residues. Germline V lookup: CDR1 ENHRY, CDR2 SYGVKD. V lost 6 bases and J lost 6; bases outside the gene matches: 7. CDR3 protein: CAIRGGLAGDLEQYF. The CDR3 nucleotides read TGTGCCATCAGGGGGGGACTAGCGGGAGATCTCGAGCAGTACTTC.

The chain uses TRBV6-5 and TRBJ2-5; TRBD2 matches 7 bases. CDR3 length: 19 amino acids. J was trimmed by 6 bases and V by 5 bases; bases with no gene match: 24. CDR1 MNHEY and CDR2 SVGAGI come from the germline V gene. CDR3 nucleotides: TGTGCCAGCAGTCCCAGTGCCCTGGGGCGTCTAGCGGTTAGAAAGACCCAGTACTTC. Its translation: CASSPSALGRLAVRKTQYF.

This clonotype was recorded at least ten times. The rearrangement uses TRBV12-3 or TRBV12-4 and TRBJ2-1; 9 bases are a match to TRBD1. Trimming cost V 3 bases and J 3 bases; bases outside gene matches: 3. This CDR3 has 15 amino acids. The CDR3 region has the DNA TGTGCCAGCAGTTTTCCGGGACAGGGCTACAATGAGCAGTTCTTC. It specifies CASSFPGQGYNEQFF.

This clonotype appeared a few times. This sequence joins TRBV7-2 and TRBJ2-3; D assignment may be TRBD1 or TRBD2 (5 bases each). Per germline, CDR1 SGHTA and CDR2 FQGNSA. Trimming left V 4 bases short and J 1 base short, with 15 bases between. CDR3 length: 16 residues. The CDR3 loop is CASSSGRGRGTDTQYF. As DNA, the CDR3 is TGTGCCAGCAGCTCGGGAAGGGGACGCGGCACAGATACGCAGTATTTT.

The table lists this clonotype with many counts. The J gene is TRBJ1-1, the V gene TRBV5-1; D is ambiguous. Per germline, CDR1 SGHRS and CDR2 YFSETQ. V was pared by 3 bases and J by 5 bases, with 8 bases between. This CDR3 has 12 residues. The CDR3 loop reads CASSWDLTEAFF. The CDR3 region has the DNA TGCGCCAGCAGCTGGGATTTAACTGAAGCTTTCTTT.

This chain joins TRBV7-9 and TRBJ1-1; a weak D match, TRBD1 (5 bases). V lost 5 bases and J 8 bases, leaving 21 bases between the germline ends. The V gene's germline CDR1 is SEHNR and CDR2 FQNEAQ (reference sequence). The CDR3 consists of 15 residues. CDR3 coding DNA: TGTGCCAGCAGCACCCGAACCGGGACCCTGGAAGAAGCTTTCTTT. It is translated as CASSTRTGTLEEAFF.

The table lists this clonotype with many counts. The CDR3 is CASSLNSGGRDTQYF. Written as DNA, the CDR3 is TGTGCCAGCAGCTTAAATTCCGGGGGCAGAGATACGCAGTATTTT. The V call is TRBV7-3, the J call TRBJ2-3; D may match TRBD1 or TRBD2 (6 bases each). V lost 1 base and J 5 bases, leaving 13 bases between the germline ends. CDR3 size: 15 residues. Germline V lookup: CDR1 SGHTA, CDR2 FQGTGA.

This clonotype was found many times. The chain employs TRBV14 and TRBJ1-1; D remains unclear. Germline V gene data show CDR1 as SGHDN and CDR2 as FVKESK. The CDR3 contains 13 residues. V dropped 1 base and J dropped 0 bases, with 3 bases sitting between them. Written as DNA, the CDR3 is TGTGCCAGCAGCCAAGGGGTGAACACTGAAGCTTTCTTT. This gives the protein CASSQGVNTEAFF.

In its sample, this clonotype was seen many times. The V gene is TRBV6-1, the J gene TRBJ1-3, with D uncertain. Germline V gene lookup returns CDR1 MNHNS and CDR2 SASEGT. The germline V and J ends were trimmed by 6 bases and 4 bases, with 16 bases remaining between them. The CDR3 runs 15 residues. The CDR3 DNA reads TGTGCCAGCAGGAGTCAAGGTGGAGAAGGAAACACCATATATTTT. It translates to CASRSQGGEGNTIYF.

This clonotype is medium-sized. The J gene is TRBJ2-3, the V gene TRBV4-2; D unclear. Germline lookup yields CDR1 LGHNA and CDR2 YNFKEQ. Deletions cut 1 base from V and 5 bases from J, with 13 bases between. This CDR3 has 15 amino acids. For the CDR3, the DNA is TGTGCCAGCAGCCAAGCTGGCCTACCCGGAGATACGCAGTATTTT. This sequence encodes CASSQAGLPGDTQYF.

This clonotype was counted many times. This sequence joins TRBV3-1 and TRBJ2-7, with D possibly matching TRBD1 (6 bases). CDR3 size: 18 residues. Germline CDR1 and CDR2: LGHDT and YNNKEL (reference sequence). Trimming removed 5 bases at V and 7 bases at J, with 30 bases between. CDR3 DNA sequence: TGTGCCAGCAGCTTTAGAGCTACAGGGATCGACCGGTGGACGGAGCAGTACTTC. Its translation: CASSFRATGIDRWTEQYF.

This clonotype occurred a few times. The chain carries TRBV20-1 and TRBJ2-3, with no clear D. CDR1 and CDR2 from the germline V gene are DFQATT and SNEGSKA (reference sequence). V was cut by 5 bases and J by 0 bases, with 9 bases left in between. The CDR3 covers 13 residues. DNA for the CDR3: TGCAGTGCTCCCCTGAGTAGCACAGATACGCAGTATTTT. Amino acid sequence: CSAPLSSTDTQYF.

This clonotype occurred many times. The chain joins TRBV4-2 to TRBJ2-7, with D hard to call. There are 17 residues in the CDR3. Looked up from germline, CDR1 is LGHNA and CDR2 is YNFKEQ. Trimming removed 4 bases from V and 3 bases from J, with 22 bases in between. The DNA for the CDR3 is TGTGCCAGCAGCCGAAGCAAGGCCGTGACGGAAGGCTACGAGCAGTACTTC. This sequence encodes CASSRSKAVTEGYEQYF.

This chain connects TRBV5-1 to TRBJ1-1; TRBD1 matches at 7 bases. Per germline, CDR1 SGHRS and CDR2 YFSETQ. The junction had 9 bases not matched to a gene; V was cut back by 3 bases and J by 4 bases. This CDR3 comprises 15 residues. The DNA for the CDR3 is TGCGCCAGCAGCTCGTACAGGGGAGGGGGCACTGAAGCTTTCTTT. It translates to CASSSYRGGGTEAFF.

The rearrangement joins TRBV14 to TRBJ2-1; D ambiguous. This CDR3 spans 15 amino acids. Germline-derived CDR1 and CDR2 are SGHDN and FVKESK. Between the trimmed V and J ends, which lost 4 bases and 4 bases, there was a span of 14 bases. The CDR3 loop reads CASSPEGPPYNEQFF. DNA for the CDR3: TGTGCCAGCAGCCCAGAAGGGCCGCCTTACAATGAGCAGTTCTTC.

This clonotype occurred many times. V gene TRBV27 combines with J gene TRBJ2-5; tentative D call: TRBD2 (5 bases). Germline CDR1 is MNHEY and CDR2 is SMNVEV (reference sequence). The germline V and J ends were trimmed by 2 bases and 2 bases, with 24 bases remaining between them. The CDR3 loop spans 19 amino acids. Written as DNA, the CDR3 is TGTGCCAGCAGTTTAGGTTTGGGTTTGGGGAGCGGAGTACAAGAGACCCAGTACTTC. It specifies CASSLGLGLGSGVQETQYF.

In this sample, this clonotype turned up many times. The chain recombines TRBV6-6 with TRBJ1-2; D is perhaps TRBD1 (5 bases). Trimming pared 4 bases from V and 3 bases from J, leaving 9 bases between. CDR1 and CDR2 from the germline V gene are MNHNY and SVGAGI (reference sequence). There are 13 residues in the CDR3. The CDR3 sequence is CASSFDRYYGYTF. CDR3 DNA: TGTGCCAGCAGTTTTGACAGATACTATGGCTACACCTTC.

This clonotype has a handful of counts. V gene TRBV19 combines with J gene TRBJ2-1; unclear D gene. Germline CDR1 and CDR2: LNHDA and SQIVND (reference sequence). This CDR3 is 12 amino acids long. The ends were cut back, 4 bases at V and 4 bases at J, with 5 bases in the middle. CDR3 in amino acids: CASSSGYNEQFF. Written as DNA, the CDR3 is TGTGCCAGTAGTAGCGGATACAATGAGCAGTTCTTC.